This TCR beta chain was identified during a study of control samples from healthy donors and cancer patients. This clone has a handful of counts. Looked up from germline, CDR1 is SGHTA and CDR2 is FQGNSA. The CDR3 has 15 amino acids. The V and J ends lost 6 bases and 4 bases, in that order; junction bases with no gene match: 8. Produced via immunoSEQ multiplex PCR; TCRdb's table is partial and in-frame only. The table has about 170,000 clones, around 93% seen once. The clonotype comes from a woman aged 55-70 years in good health. This chain uses TRBV7-2 with TRBJ2-2, with 7 bases matching TRBD2. Specimen: blood. CDR3 DNA sequence: TGTGCCAGCAGTGACGAGACTAGCCTCACCGGGGAGCTGTTTTTT. Protein: CASSDETSLTGELFF.